Each of the 30 T cell receptor beta chains below was sequenced from the same sample in a study of T cells in localized non-small cell lung cancer. Assay used: immunoSEQ multiplex PCR; TCRdb lists only in-frame clones, some missing. The sample contains about 33,000 clones, 90% of which appear only once. Here the sequenced sample was peripheral blood, taken before any cancer treatment. Source of these receptors: a man between 40 and 70 years old with stage I lung adenocarcinoma.

The rearrangement links TRBV5-1 to TRBJ2-7; D is undetermined. V was shortened by 0 bases and J by 0 bases, with 10 bases between the two germline ends. Germline-derived CDR1 and CDR2 are SGHRS and YFSETQ. The CDR3 is 15 residues long. The CDR3 DNA is TGCGCCAGCAGCTTGGGGACGGCTAGCTCCTACGAGCAGTACTTC. This translates into CASSLGTASSYEQYF.

The chain recombines TRBV10-2 with TRBJ1-1; D is undetermined. V lost 3 bases and J lost 9, with 8 bases in between. This CDR3 region has 11 residues. Per the germline V gene, CDR1 is WSHSY and CDR2 is SAAADI. CDR3 protein: CASSDLGKAFF. CDR3 coding DNA: TGCGCCAGCAGTGATTTGGGGAAAGCTTTCTTT.

The V call is TRBV5-1, the J call TRBJ1-1; D may be TRBD1 (5 bases). In germline, CDR1 is SGHRS, CDR2 YFSETQ. CDR3 length equals 15 residues. V lost 4 bases and J lost 0, with 13 bases in between. CDR3 DNA: TGCGCCAGCAGCCCGGACACGACTTTGAACACTGAAGCTTTCTTT. This codes for CASSPDTTLNTEAFF.

V usage is TRBV6-6 and J usage is TRBJ1-5, with D perhaps TRBD1 (5 bases). Deletions cut 2 bases from V and 5 bases from J, with 16 bases between. This CDR3 has 16 residues. In germline, CDR1 is MNHNY, CDR2 SVGAGI (reference sequence). The chain's CDR3 is CASSYGGMRVYQPQHF. CDR3 coding DNA: TGTGCCAGCAGTTACGGGGGAATGAGGGTCTATCAGCCCCAGCATTTT.

The chain recombines TRBV9 with TRBJ2-7, with 9 bases matching TRBD1. CDR3 length: 13 amino acids. Losses at the gene ends were 3 bases for V and 7 bases for J; bases not matched to a gene: 5. Germline lookup yields CDR1 SGDLS and CDR2 YYNGEE. The CDR3 loop reads CASSAWTGEEQYF. CDR3 in DNA: TGTGCCAGCAGCGCCTGGACAGGGGAAGAGCAGTACTTC. The full variable domain, in which reference TRBV9 and TRBJ2-7 provide the parts outside the CDR3, is DSGVTQTPKHLITATGQRVTLRCSPRSGDLSVYWYQQSLDQGLQFLIQYYNGEERAKGNILERFSAQQFPDLHSELNLSSLELGDSALYFCASSAWTGEEQYFGPGTRLTVT.

This sequence joins TRBV5-5 and TRBJ1-2; D might be TRBD1 (5 bases). The germline CDR1 and CDR2 sequences are SGHKS and YYEKEE (reference sequence). The CDR3 runs to 15 residues. Trimming removed 0 bases from V and 2 bases from J, with 11 bases in between. The CDR3 nucleotides are TGTGCCAGCAGCTTGGGGGGCCCCGGGAACTATGGCTACACCTTC. This translates into CASSLGGPGNYGYTF.

This chain connects TRBV11-2 to TRBJ1-5; no reliable D call. This CDR3 is built from 13 residues. V lost 0 bases and J 6 bases, leaving 6 bases between the germline ends. Germline CDR1 is SGHAT and CDR2 is FQNNGV. The CDR3 sequence: CASSLERGQPQHF. As DNA, the CDR3 is TGTGCCAGCAGCTTAGAACGGGGTCAGCCCCAGCATTTT.

The CDR3 here is CASSPGDSNTEAFF. The CDR3 nucleotides read TGTGCCAGCAGCCCTGGGGACAGTAACACTGAAGCTTTCTTT. This chain uses TRBV5-4 with TRBJ1-1; 7 bases are shared with TRBD1. J lost 2 bases, V lost 4 bases, and 5 bases had no gene match. The CDR3 spans 14 residues. Germline lookup yields CDR1 SGHNT and CDR2 YYREEE (reference sequence).

The CDR3 sequence: CASSLSGTGRYEQYF. Here the CDR3 DNA reads TGTGCCAGCAGTTTATCCGGGACAGGGAGATACGAGCAGTACTTC. This sequence joins TRBV27 and TRBJ2-7, with TRBD1 matching 9 bases. Germline lookup yields CDR1 MNHEY and CDR2 SMNVEV (reference sequence). Unmatched junction bases numbered 4, after V lost 0 bases and J lost 4 bases. CDR3 length: 15 residues.

The rearrangement uses TRBV5-4 and TRBJ1-3; a weak D match, TRBD1 (5 bases). The CDR3 covers 14 residues. CDR1 is SGHNT, CDR2 YYREEE, per germline (reference sequence). Trimming stripped 4 bases from V and 1 base from J, with 9 bases between. The CDR3 region is CASSPGGSGNTIYF. The CDR3 nucleotides are TGTGCCAGCAGCCCCGGGGGTTCTGGAAACACCATATATTTT.

In nucleotides, the CDR3 is TGTGCCAGCAGAGCAGACCAGATACATCAGCCCCAGCATTTT. Its translation is CASRADQIHQPQHF. V gene TRBV2 combines with J gene TRBJ1-5; D remains unclear. The germline V gene has CDR1 SNHLY and CDR2 FYNNEI. The CDR3 has 14 amino acids. Trimming shortened V by 6 bases and J by 5 bases, and 14 bases separated the two germline ends.

This chain's CDR3 is CASSLYRRGRAGELFF. As DNA, the CDR3 is TGTGCCAGCAGCTTATATCGCAGGGGGCGGGCCGGGGAGCTGTTTTTT. The genes are TRBV11-2 and TRBJ2-2; 8 bases agree with TRBD1. This CDR3 is 16 amino acids long. Germline V gives CDR1 SGHAT, CDR2 FQNNGV. The trim removed 2 bases at V and 6 bases at J, leaving 8 bases unmatched.

The CDR3: CASRAAQTGANVLTF. In nucleotides, the CDR3 is TGTGCCAGCAGAGCCGCCCAGACTGGGGCCAACGTCCTGACTTTC. The chain couples TRBV2 to TRBJ2-6; D remains unclear. The V end was cut by 6 bases, the J end by 2 bases, with 11 bases between. Germline values: CDR1 SNHLY, CDR2 FYNNEI. The CDR3 is 15 amino acids.

The V call is TRBV2, the J call TRBJ2-1; the D is unclear. Trimming cost V 7 bases and J 0 bases, with 10 bases left between them. The germline CDR1 and CDR2 sequences are SNHLY and FYNNEI. This CDR3 spans 14 amino acids. The CDR3 sequence: CASIGKVSYNEQFF. CDR3 in DNA: TGTGCCAGCATTGGGAAGGTCTCCTACAATGAGCAGTTCTTC.

This chain uses TRBV6-6 with TRBJ1-4; D uncertain. From germline, CDR1 is MNHNY and CDR2 SVGAGI (reference sequence). The CDR3 has 13 amino acids. Trimming pared 8 bases from V and 8 bases from J, leaving 15 bases between. CDR3 DNA sequence: TGTGCCAGCTCTCGTGCGGGGAGCGAAAAACTGTTTTTT. This encodes CASSRAGSEKLFF.

The chain carries TRBV18 and TRBJ2-3; a weak D match, TRBD1 (6 bases). Trimming removed 4 bases at V and 2 bases at J, with 10 bases between. The CDR3 length is 14 residues. Germline values: CDR1 KGHSH, CDR2 LQKENI. The CDR3 nucleotides read TGTGCCAGCTCACAGGACAGACTCACAGATACGCAGTATTTT. Its protein is CASSQDRLTDTQYF. The complete variable domain, with remaining parts taken from reference TRBV18 and TRBJ2-3, reads NAGVMQNPRHLVRRRGQEARLRCSPMKGHSHVYWYRQLPEEGLKFMVYLQKENIIDESGMPKERFSAEFPKEGPSILRIQQVVRGDSAAYFCASSQDRLTDTQYFGPGTRLTVL.

The chain joins TRBV7-2 to TRBJ1-2, with D unresolved. V gave up 1 base and J gave up 6 bases, with 9 bases separating them. CDR1 and CDR2 (germline): SGHTA, FQGNSA. The CDR3 extends over 13 amino acids. CDR3 residues: CASSLEVPHGYTF. CDR3 in DNA: TGTGCCAGCAGCTTAGAAGTCCCTCATGGCTACACCTTC. Variable domain in full (rest from reference TRBV7-2 and TRBJ1-2): GAGVSQSPSNKVTEKGKDVELRCDPISGHTALYWYRQSLGQGLEFLIYFQGNSAPDKSGLPSDRFSAERTGGSVSTLTIQRTQQEDSAVYLCASSLEVPHGYTFGSGTRLTVV.

The chain combines TRBV10-1 with TRBJ2-2, with TRBD1 matching 7 bases. V trimming: 2 bases; J trimming: 4 bases; junction bases outside the gene matches: 1. CDR3 length: 14 residues. Looked up from germline, CDR1 is WNHNN and CDR2 is SYGVQD (reference sequence). CDR3 residues: CASSENRGTGELFF. The CDR3 DNA follows: TGCGCCAGCAGTGAGAACAGGGGCACCGGGGAGCTGTTTTTT.

The CDR3 coding sequence is TGTGCCACCCAGGAGGGGGCGGACAACACTGAAGCTTTCTTT. It yields the protein CATQEGADNTEAFF. This chain joins TRBV30 and TRBJ1-1, with 7 bases matching TRBD1. V dropped 8 bases and J dropped 2; count of bases not matched to a gene: 11. The CDR3 totals 14 residues. Looked up from germline, CDR1 is GTSNPN and CDR2 is SVGIG (reference sequence).

CDR3 DNA: TGCGCCAGCAACTCGGGGGCACTTAGCTATGGCTACACCTTC. This translates into CASNSGALSYGYTF. V gene TRBV5-1 combines with J gene TRBJ1-2; tentative D call: TRBD1 (6 bases). This CDR3 contains 14 residues. Trimming pared 6 bases from V and 4 bases from J, leaving 16 bases between. Germline CDR1 is SGHRS and CDR2 is YFSETQ.

The J gene is TRBJ2-7, the V gene TRBV6-6, with D perhaps matching TRBD1 or TRBD2 (5 bases each). The CDR3 loop spans 15 amino acids. From germline, CDR1 is MNHNY and CDR2 SVGAGI (reference sequence). Trimming removed 5 bases from V and 3 bases from J, with 17 bases in between. This chain's CDR3 is CASSPFSGGNYEQYF. DNA of the CDR3: TGTGCCAGCAGTCCCTTTTCTGGGGGAAACTACGAGCAGTACTTC.

The rearrangement joins TRBV12-5 to TRBJ2-1; maybe TRBD1 (6 bases). The ends were cut back, 1 base at V and 5 bases at J, with 6 bases in the middle. The germline CDR1 and CDR2 sequences are LGHNT and FRNRAP. The CDR3 covers 13 residues. CDR3 DNA: TGTGCTAGTGGTTTGGCAGGGGACAATGAGCAGTTCTTC. Protein product: CASGLAGDNEQFF.

The chain recombines TRBV5-6 with TRBJ2-7; D remains unclear. This CDR3 spans 16 amino acids. Germline V CDR1 and CDR2: SGHDT, YYEEEE. The V and J ends lost 0 bases and 5 bases respectively, with 18 bases between them. The chain's CDR3 is CASSLGVWAELHEQYF. The CDR3 nucleotides read TGTGCCAGCAGCTTGGGTGTCTGGGCTGAACTCCACGAGCAGTACTTC.

The DNA of the CDR3 is TGTGCCAGCTCACCCCCGGGACAGGGGGGCAACTATGGCTACACCTTC. Encoded protein: CASSPPGQGGNYGYTF. This chain uses TRBV18 with TRBJ1-2; 11 bases map to TRBD1. The CDR3 covers 16 residues. J lost 2 bases, V lost 3 bases, and 5 bases had no gene match. Germline V CDR1 and CDR2: KGHSH, LQKENI.

The gene calls are TRBV5-1 and TRBJ2-4; possible D gene TRBD2, 6 bases. Germline CDR1 SGHRS, CDR2 YFSETQ. V dropped 3 bases and J dropped 9 bases, with 13 bases sitting between them. This CDR3 has 13 residues. Here the CDR3 DNA reads TGCGCCAGCAGCTGGGTGGGAGGTGGCATTCAGTACTTC. Protein sequence: CASSWVGGGIQYF.

The rearrangement joins TRBV4-1 to TRBJ1-5; D is possibly TRBD1 (5 bases). The ends were cut back, 0 bases at V and 5 bases at J, with 11 bases in the middle. This CDR3 has 15 amino acids. Germline CDR1 is MGHRA and CDR2 is YSYEKL. The CDR3, as DNA: TGCGCCAGCAGCCAAGATGGCAGGGATCATCAGCCCCAGCATTTT. Translated, it gives CASSQDGRDHQPQHF.

This chain links TRBV4-1 with TRBJ1-2; D is ambiguous. CDR1 and CDR2 (germline): MGHRA, YSYEKL. V was shortened by 0 bases and J by 4 bases, with 12 bases between the two germline ends. CDR3 length: 15 amino acids. CDR3 protein: CASSQDRTASYGYTF. The CDR3 DNA follows: TGCGCCAGCAGCCAAGATAGAACAGCCTCCTATGGCTACACCTTC.

The rearrangement links TRBV19 to TRBJ1-6; D remains unclear. The CDR3 is made up of 12 amino acids. The germline CDR1 and CDR2 sequences are LNHDA and SQIVND (reference sequence). Deletions cut 7 bases from V and 11 bases from J, with 12 bases between. CDR3 region: CASNTAGAPLHF. The DNA of the CDR3 is TGTGCCAGTAATACCGCAGGAGCACCCCTCCACTTT. The entire variable domain, with the rest obtained from reference TRBV19 and TRBJ1-6, is as follows: DGGITQSPKYLFRKEGQNVTLSCEQNLNHDAMYWYRQDPGQGLRLIYYSQIVNDFQKGDIAEGYSVSREKKESFPLTVTSAQKNPTAFYLCASNTAGAPLHFGNGTRLTVT.

V usage is TRBV27 and J usage is TRBJ1-4; 7 nucleotides agree with TRBD1. Looked up from germline, CDR1 is MNHEY and CDR2 is SMNVEV (reference sequence). V trimming: 6 bases; J trimming: 5 bases; junction bases outside the gene matches: 9. The CDR3 covers 15 residues. The CDR3 here is CASRPWDSRNEKLFF. CDR3 DNA: TGTGCCAGCAGGCCCTGGGACAGCCGGAATGAAAAACTGTTTTTT.

V and J are TRBV6-5 and TRBJ1-1; D gene uncertain. V lost 2 bases and J lost 3, with 7 bases in between. The CDR3 contains 13 residues. Germline V gene lookup returns CDR1 MNHEY and CDR2 SVGAGI. The CDR3: CASSYVEDTEAFF. The CDR3, as DNA: TGTGCCAGCAGTTACGTTGAGGACACTGAAGCTTTCTTT.